The table lists the clone carrying this T cell receptor (beta chain) with a few counts. Libraries were prepared by immunoSEQ multiplex PCR; TCRdb keeps only in-frame clonotypes and omits some of them. The profile shows around 20,000 clones, around 88% of them singletons. Germline CDR1 and CDR2: MNHEY and SMNVEV (reference sequence). This CDR3 spans 14 amino acids. Trimming removed 3 bases from V and 5 bases from J, with 8 bases in between. The data stem from a study of lymphopenia after photon versus proton radiotherapy. The chain combines TRBV27 with TRBJ1-6; unclear D gene. The source is a man older than 75 with esophageal cancer. The sequenced sample was peripheral blood, obtained from a patient treated with proton-based radiotherapy. CDR3 coding DNA: TGTGCCAGCAGTTTCCCCGGCGATAATTCACCCCTCCACTTT. Translated: CASSFPGDNSPLHF.